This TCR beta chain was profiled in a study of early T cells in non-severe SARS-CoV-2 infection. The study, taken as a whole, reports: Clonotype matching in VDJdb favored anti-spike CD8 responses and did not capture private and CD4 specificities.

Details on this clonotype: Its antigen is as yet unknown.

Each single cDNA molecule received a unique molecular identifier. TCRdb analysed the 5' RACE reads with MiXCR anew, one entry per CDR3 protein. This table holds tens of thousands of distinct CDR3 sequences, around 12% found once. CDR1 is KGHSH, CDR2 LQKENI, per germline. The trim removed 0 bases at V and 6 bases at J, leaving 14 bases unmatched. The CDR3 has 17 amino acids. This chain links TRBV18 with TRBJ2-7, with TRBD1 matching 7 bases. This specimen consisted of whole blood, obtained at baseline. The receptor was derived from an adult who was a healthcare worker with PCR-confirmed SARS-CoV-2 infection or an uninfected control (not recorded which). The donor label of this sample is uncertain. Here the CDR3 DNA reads TGTGCCAGCTCACCACCGGTCCCACAGGGGTATAATGGCGAGCAGTACTTC. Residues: CASSPPVPQGYNGEQYF.